This T cell receptor beta chain emerged from a study of technical replicates of blood from a handful of donors. Germline V gives CDR1 SGHTA, CDR2 FQGNSA. V lost 3 bases, J lost 5 bases, and 7 bases stayed unmatched. CDR3 length equals 16 residues. The table came from immunoSEQ multiplex PCR; TCRdb's copy has only in-frame clones and leaves some out. The top ten hold roughly 0.22% of the sample, which has about 89,000 clones, 85% to 95% seen once. The chain has TRBV7-2 and TRBJ1-5, with 10 bases fitting TRBD1. This sequence originates from a human donor in good health. Sequencing was carried out using T cells isolated from PBMCs. The CDR3 DNA reads as TGTGCCAGCAGCTTGAATGGACAGGGGGTTTATCAGCCCCAGCATTTT. Residues: CASSLNGQGVYQPQHF.